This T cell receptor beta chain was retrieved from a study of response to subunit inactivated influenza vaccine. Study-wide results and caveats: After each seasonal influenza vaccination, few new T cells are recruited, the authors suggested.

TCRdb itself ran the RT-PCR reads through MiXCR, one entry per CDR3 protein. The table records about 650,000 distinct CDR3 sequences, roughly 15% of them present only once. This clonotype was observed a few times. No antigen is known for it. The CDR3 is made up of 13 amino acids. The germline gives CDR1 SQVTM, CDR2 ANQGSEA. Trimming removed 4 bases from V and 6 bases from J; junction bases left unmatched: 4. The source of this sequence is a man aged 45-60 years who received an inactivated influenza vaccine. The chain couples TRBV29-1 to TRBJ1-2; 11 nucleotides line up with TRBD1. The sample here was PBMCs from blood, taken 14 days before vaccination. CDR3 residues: CSVAGTGGHGYTF. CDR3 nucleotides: TGCAGCGTTGCTGGGACAGGGGGACATGGCTACACCTTC.